These 22 T cell receptor beta chains came from one sample sequenced in a study of cytomegalovirus exposure and HLA in healthy donors. PCR used 60 Vbeta primers and 13 Jbeta primers. Produced via immunoSEQ multiplex PCR; TCRdb's table is partial and in-frame only. The sample records 200,000 or so clones, around 82% being singletons. The sequenced material came from PBMCs. These receptors all stem from a boy between 10 and 17 years old in good health and CMV-seronegative.

This chain connects TRBV2 to TRBJ1-1; 10 bases agree with TRBD1. Germline trimming cut 8 bases from V and 4 bases from J; bases unmatched to any gene: 4. The germline V gene has CDR1 SNHLY and CDR2 FYNNEI. This CDR3 contains 13 residues. The CDR3 spells CASGGQGITEAFF. Written as DNA, the CDR3 is TGTGCCAGCGGGGGACAGGGGATCACTGAAGCTTTCTTT.

The chain links TRBV9 to TRBJ1-5; D might be TRBD1 (6 bases). CDR3 length: 14 residues. Germline V lookup: CDR1 SGDLS, CDR2 YYNGEE. V shed 2 bases and J shed 3 bases, with 9 bases lying between them. CDR3 amino acids: CASSVGGANQPQHF. The CDR3 nucleotides read TGTGCCAGCAGCGTCGGGGGGGCCAATCAGCCCCAGCATTTT.

The rearrangement uses TRBV6-1 and TRBJ1-4, with TRBD1 matching over 8 bases. The J segment lost 7 bases and the V segment lost 3 bases, leaving 10 bases of the junction unmatched. The CDR3 extends over 16 amino acids. Germline V gene sequence: CDR1 MNHNS, CDR2 SASEGT. In DNA form, the CDR3 reads TGTGCCAGCAGTGAGTTGACAGGGGCGGCGGGTGAAAAACTGTTTTTT. Translating it yields CASSELTGAAGEKLFF.

The chain uses TRBV29-1 and TRBJ1-6; D gene uncertain. Germline CDR1 SQVTM, CDR2 ANQGSEA. CDR3 length equals 14 residues. With 6 bases removed from V and 10 bases from J, the gap between germline ends came to 19 bases. The CDR3 coding sequence is TGCAGCGTGCGAGAGAGGGTGGTGGGCTCACCCCTCCACTTT. Translated, it gives CSVRERVVGSPLHF.

The chain has TRBV5-1 and TRBJ2-1; 9 nucleotides line up with TRBD2. The CDR3 is made up of 14 amino acids. Germline V gene lookup returns CDR1 SGHRS and CDR2 YFSETQ. The trim removed 8 bases at V and 8 bases at J, leaving 11 bases unmatched. This CDR3 reads CASSGVSGGYEQFF. The CDR3 nucleotides are TGCGCCAGTAGCGGGGTTAGCGGGGGTTATGAGCAGTTCTTC. The full variable domain, completed using reference TRBV5-1 and TRBJ2-1, is KAGVTQTPRYLIKTRGQQVTLSCSPISGHRSVSWYQQTPGQGLQFLFEYFSETQRNKGNFPGRFSGRQFSNSRSEMNVSTLELGDSALYLCASSGVSGGYEQFFGPGTRLTVL.

Turning to this clone: The junction departs from germline at one end; a sequencing error may be responsible. The CDR3 DNA follows: TGTGCCGGCAGCCCAAAGGGGGCGCCGAACACTGAAGCTTTCTTT. Translating gives CAGSPKGAPNTEAFF. The chain is built from TRBV27 and TRBJ1-1; 7 nucleotides agree with TRBD1. The germline gives CDR1 MNHEY, CDR2 SMNVEV (reference sequence). This CDR3 spans 15 amino acids.

This chain connects TRBV15 to TRBJ2-5; 14 nucleotides match TRBD2. This CDR3 has 16 amino acids. Germline V lookup: CDR1 LNHNV, CDR2 YYDKDF (reference sequence). Unmatched junction bases numbered 7, after V lost 5 bases and J lost 5 bases. The CDR3 DNA sequence: TGTGCCACCAGCGAAAGACTAGCGGGAGGGGGGGAGACCCAGTACTTC. Encoded protein: CATSERLAGGGETQYF.

The rearrangement uses TRBV7-9 and TRBJ1-4; 8 bases align to TRBD1. After removal of 5 bases from V and 7 bases from J, the junction contained 21 bases not matched to a gene. The CDR3 spans 19 residues. CDR1 is SEHNR, CDR2 FQNEAQ, per germline (reference sequence). Here the CDR3 DNA reads TGTGCCAGCAGCCTATACAGCTTCGGTCCAGGGGGCGTCGTTGAAAAACTGTTTTTT. Encoded protein: CASSLYSFGPGGVVEKLFF.

This sequence joins TRBV4-1 and TRBJ1-2, with D possibly being TRBD1 (5 bases). With 3 bases removed from V and 6 bases from J, the gap between germline ends came to 17 bases. The CDR3 totals 15 residues. CDR1 MGHRA and CDR2 YSYEKL come from the germline V gene. Written as DNA, the CDR3 is TGCGCCAGCAGCCATCTATTTGGGGCTGCTAATGGCTACACCTTC. It encodes CASSHLFGAANGYTF.

V gene TRBV5-4 combines with J gene TRBJ1-2; 7 nucleotides align to TRBD1. The CDR3 length is 15 residues. V was clipped by 4 bases and J by 7 bases; unmatched bases: 13. Germline CDR1 is SGHNT and CDR2 is YYREEE (reference sequence). The CDR3 loop is CASSPGQAVGGGYTF. The DNA of the CDR3 is TGTGCCAGCAGCCCCGGACAGGCAGTCGGAGGTGGCTACACCTTC.

The chain combines TRBV10-3 with TRBJ2-1; 13 nucleotides agree with TRBD2. Trimming at V came to 0 bases and at J to 4 bases, leaving 3 bases not matched to a gene. This CDR3 contains 17 residues. From germline, CDR1 is ENHRY and CDR2 SYGVKD. As DNA, the CDR3 is TGTGCCATCAGTGAGTCTCGGACTAGCGGGAGTTACAATGAGCAGTTCTTC. Translated, it gives CAISESRTSGSYNEQFF.

This sequence joins TRBV6-4 and TRBJ2-2, with 10 bases lining up with TRBD2. J was trimmed by 3 bases and V by 6 bases; bases with no gene match: 4. The CDR3 consists of 15 residues. Germline-derived CDR1 and CDR2 are MRHNA and SNTAGT. The CDR3 spells CASRQREGDTGELFF. The CDR3 bases are TGTGCCAGCAGACAGCGGGAGGGAGACACCGGGGAGCTGTTTTTT.

The chain is built from TRBV30 and TRBJ1-1, with TRBD1 matching over 12 bases. Per germline, CDR1 GTSNPN and CDR2 SVGIG (reference sequence). The CDR3 contains 18 residues. The V gene end was trimmed by 5 bases and the J gene end by 3 bases; junction bases not matched to a gene: 16. The CDR3 region is CAWGGPGDRGRGDTEAFF. CDR3 bases: TGTGCCTGGGGTGGCCCGGGGGACAGGGGGCGCGGGGACACTGAAGCTTTCTTT.

The chain employs TRBV29-1 and TRBJ1-2; possibly TRBD1 for D (5 bases). Germline V lookup: CDR1 SQVTM, CDR2 ANQGSEA. V lost 6 bases, J lost 4 bases, and 15 bases lay in between. The CDR3 spans 13 residues. The CDR3 spells CSVSTVGSYGYTF. The CDR3 nucleotides read TGCAGCGTCTCGACAGTTGGCTCCTATGGCTACACCTTC.

The chain has TRBV30 and TRBJ1-6, with 9 bases that match TRBD1. Unmatched junction bases numbered 4, after V lost 3 bases and J lost 7 bases. Germline V gives CDR1 GTSNPN, CDR2 SVGIG (reference sequence). This CDR3 comprises 14 residues. CDR3 bases: TGTGCCTGGAGGGGGACAGGGAACAATTCACCCCTCCACTTT. It codes for CAWRGTGNNSPLHF.

V and J are TRBV7-9 and TRBJ1-5, with TRBD1 matching 9 bases. The CDR3 extends over 16 amino acids. Germline loops: CDR1 SEHNR, CDR2 FQNEAQ (reference sequence). Trimming took 1 base from V and 5 from J; bases not matched to a gene: 6. CDR3 region: CASSLGVGQGDQPQHF. CDR3 DNA sequence: TGTGCCAGCAGCTTAGGGGTGGGACAGGGAGATCAGCCCCAGCATTTT.

The CDR3 DNA reads TGTGCCAGCAGCGTAGGAAGCGGGACGGGATCCTACGAGCAGTACTTC. Protein product: CASSVGSGTGSYEQYF. The V and J genes are TRBV9 and TRBJ2-7; 7 positions agree with TRBD2. With 0 bases clipped from V and 1 base from J, the junction kept 7 bases outside the gene matches. Germline CDR1 SGDLS, CDR2 YYNGEE. The CDR3 covers 16 residues.

The chain combines TRBV19 with TRBJ1-5; 7 bases are shared with TRBD1. The CDR3 consists of 16 residues. V lost 5 bases, J lost 3 bases, and 10 bases stayed unmatched. Germline V lookup: CDR1 LNHDA, CDR2 SQIVND (reference sequence). CDR3 in DNA: TGTGCCAGTAGTCCAAACCCGGGACAGATCAATCAGCCCCAGCATTTT. The encoded protein is CASSPNPGQINQPQHF.

This clone was counted only a few times. The sample has other DNA sequences that encode this CDR3 too. The chain joins TRBV29-1 to TRBJ1-4; 10 nucleotides line up with TRBD1. J was trimmed by 7 bases and V by 7 bases; bases with no gene match: 3. The V gene's germline CDR1 is SQVTM and CDR2 ANQGSEA. The CDR3 has 12 residues. CDR3 sequence (DNA): TGCAGCGCAGGACAGGGGGGTGAAAAACTGTTTTTT. Protein: CSAGQGGEKLFF.

CDR3 sequence reads: CASSPPSGSANEQFF. As DNA, the CDR3 is TGCGCCAGCAGCCCCCCCAGCGGGAGTGCGAATGAGCAGTTCTTC. The chain combines TRBV5-1 with TRBJ2-1, with TRBD2 matching over 8 bases. The germline V gene has CDR1 SGHRS and CDR2 YFSETQ. The CDR3 extends over 15 amino acids. J lost 7 bases, V lost 4 bases, and 10 bases had no gene match.

The rearrangement links TRBV19 to TRBJ2-3; 8 nucleotides agree with TRBD2. The CDR3 extends over 18 amino acids. Per the germline V gene, CDR1 is LNHDA and CDR2 is SQIVND (reference sequence). The trim removed 6 bases at V and 3 bases at J, leaving 17 bases unmatched. DNA for the CDR3: TGTGCCAGTAGCCTAGCTCTCCCAATAGGGACTAGGACAGATACGCAGTATTTT. It encodes CASSLALPIGTRTDTQYF. Drawing the rest from reference TRBV19 and TRBJ2-3, the complete variable domain is DGGITQSPKYLFRKEGQNVTLSCEQNLNHDAMYWYRQDPGQGLRLIYYSQIVNDFQKGDIAEGYSVSREKKESFPLTVTSAQKNPTAFYLCASSLALPIGTRTDTQYFGPGTRLTVL.

The genes are TRBV29-1 and TRBJ1-2, with 7 bases that match TRBD1. Germline lookup yields CDR1 SQVTM and CDR2 ANQGSEA. The CDR3 extends over 12 amino acids. The junction had 2 bases not matched to a gene; V was cut back by 7 bases and J by 0 bases. The CDR3 DNA reads TGCAGCGCCGGGACAGCTAACTATGGCTACACCTTC. This sequence encodes CSAGTANYGYTF.